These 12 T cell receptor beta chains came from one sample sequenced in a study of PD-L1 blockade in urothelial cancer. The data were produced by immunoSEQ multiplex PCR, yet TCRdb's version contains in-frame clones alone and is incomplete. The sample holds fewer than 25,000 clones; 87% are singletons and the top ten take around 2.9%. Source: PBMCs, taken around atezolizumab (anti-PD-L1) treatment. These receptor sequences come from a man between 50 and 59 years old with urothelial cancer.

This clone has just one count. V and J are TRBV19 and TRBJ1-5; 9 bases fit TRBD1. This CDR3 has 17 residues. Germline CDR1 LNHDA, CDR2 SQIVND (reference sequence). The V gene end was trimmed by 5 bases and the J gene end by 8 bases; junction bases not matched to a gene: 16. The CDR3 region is CASSDGTGKAQGKPQHF. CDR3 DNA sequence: TGTGCCAGTAGTGATGGGACAGGGAAGGCCCAGGGGAAGCCCCAGCATTTT.

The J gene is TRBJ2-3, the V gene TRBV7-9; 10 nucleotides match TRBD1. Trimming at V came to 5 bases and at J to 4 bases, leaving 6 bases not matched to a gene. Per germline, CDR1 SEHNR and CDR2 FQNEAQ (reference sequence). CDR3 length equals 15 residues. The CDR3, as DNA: TGTGCCAGCAGCCTCGACAGGGGGCAATCAGATACGCAGTATTTT. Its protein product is CASSLDRGQSDTQYF.

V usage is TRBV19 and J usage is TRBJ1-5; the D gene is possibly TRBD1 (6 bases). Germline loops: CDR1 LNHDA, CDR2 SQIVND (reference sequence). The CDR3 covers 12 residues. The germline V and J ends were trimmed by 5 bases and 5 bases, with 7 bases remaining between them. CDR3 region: CASSSGDQPQHF. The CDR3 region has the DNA TGTGCCAGTAGTTCAGGGGATCAGCCCCAGCATTTT.

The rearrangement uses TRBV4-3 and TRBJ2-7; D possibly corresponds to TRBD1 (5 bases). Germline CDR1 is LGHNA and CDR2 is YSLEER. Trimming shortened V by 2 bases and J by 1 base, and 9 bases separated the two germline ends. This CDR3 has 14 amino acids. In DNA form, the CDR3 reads TGCGCCAGCAGCCAAACGCAGGGATCCTACGAGCAGTACTTC. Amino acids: CASSQTQGSYEQYF.

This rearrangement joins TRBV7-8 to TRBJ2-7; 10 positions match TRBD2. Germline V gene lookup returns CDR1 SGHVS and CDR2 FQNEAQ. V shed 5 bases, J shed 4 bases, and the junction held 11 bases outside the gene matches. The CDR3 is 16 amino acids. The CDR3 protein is CASSLGQRGGQYEQYF. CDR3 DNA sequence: TGTGCCAGCAGCCTAGGTCAGCGGGGGGGCCAATACGAGCAGTACTTC.

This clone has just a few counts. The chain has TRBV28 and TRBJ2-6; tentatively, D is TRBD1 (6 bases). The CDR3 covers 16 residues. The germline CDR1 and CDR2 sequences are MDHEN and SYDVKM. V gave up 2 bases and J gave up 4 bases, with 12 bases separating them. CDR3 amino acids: CASSLGTMTGANVLTF. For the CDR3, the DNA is TGTGCCAGCAGTTTAGGGACAATGACGGGGGCCAACGTCCTGACTTTC.

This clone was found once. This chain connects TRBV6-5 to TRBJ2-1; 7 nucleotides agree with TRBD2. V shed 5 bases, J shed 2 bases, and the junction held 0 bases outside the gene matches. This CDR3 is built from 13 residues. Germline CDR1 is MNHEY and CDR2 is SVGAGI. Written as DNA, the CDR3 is TGTGCCAGCAGTCGGGAGGCCTACAATGAGCAGTTCTTC. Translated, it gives CASSREAYNEQFF.

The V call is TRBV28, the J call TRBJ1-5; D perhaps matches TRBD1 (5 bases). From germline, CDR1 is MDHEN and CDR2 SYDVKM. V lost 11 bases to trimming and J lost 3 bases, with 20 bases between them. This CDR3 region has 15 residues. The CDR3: CAHLGAGSNNQPQHF. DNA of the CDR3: TGTGCCCACCTTGGGGCAGGATCAAACAATCAGCCCCAGCATTTT.

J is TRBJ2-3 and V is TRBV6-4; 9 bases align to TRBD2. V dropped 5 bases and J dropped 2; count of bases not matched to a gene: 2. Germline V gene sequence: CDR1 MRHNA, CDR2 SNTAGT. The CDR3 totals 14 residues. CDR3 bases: TGTGCCAGCAGTCCGGGACTAGCCACAGATACGCAGTATTTT. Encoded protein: CASSPGLATDTQYF.

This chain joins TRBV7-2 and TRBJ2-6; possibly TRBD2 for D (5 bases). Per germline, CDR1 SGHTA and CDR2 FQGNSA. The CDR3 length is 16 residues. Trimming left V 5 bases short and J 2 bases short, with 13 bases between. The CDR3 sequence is CASSQSRAAGANVLTF. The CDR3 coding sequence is TGTGCCAGCAGCCAATCCCGAGCGGCTGGGGCCAACGTCCTGACTTTC.

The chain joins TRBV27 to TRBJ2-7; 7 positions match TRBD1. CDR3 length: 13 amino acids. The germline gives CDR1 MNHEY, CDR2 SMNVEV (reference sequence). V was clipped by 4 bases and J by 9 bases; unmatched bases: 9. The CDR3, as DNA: TGTGCCAGCAGTTCAGGGGTAGGGGGCGTGCAGTACTTC. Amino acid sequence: CASSSGVGGVQYF.

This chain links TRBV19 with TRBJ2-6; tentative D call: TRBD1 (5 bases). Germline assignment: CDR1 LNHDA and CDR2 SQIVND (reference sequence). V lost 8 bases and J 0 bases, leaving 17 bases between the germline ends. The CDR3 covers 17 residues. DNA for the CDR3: TGTGCCAGTCCGATCAGAAAGGGGCCCTCTGGGGCCAACGTCCTGACTTTC. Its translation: CASPIRKGPSGANVLTF.